Shown below are 30 T cell receptor beta chains from a single sample sequenced in a study of T cell responses to AZD1222 COVID-19 vaccine. Libraries were prepared by immunoSEQ multiplex PCR; TCRdb keeps only in-frame clonotypes and omits some of them. Of some 140,000 clones listed, approximately 89% are singletons. Sequences were derived from peripheral blood, sampled on day 0 of AZD1222 vaccination. The receptors derive from an adult in good health.

The gene calls are TRBV3-1 (or the pseudogene TRBV3-2) and TRBJ1-1, with D tentatively TRBD1 (6 bases). Trimming removed 4 bases at V and 6 bases at J, with 15 bases between. CDR3 length: 14 residues. CDR1 is LGHDT, CDR2 YNNKEL, per germline (reference sequence). The DNA of the CDR3 is TGTGCCAGCAGCCCCCGGGACATGAGGCCTGAAGCTTTCTTT. Protein sequence: CASSPRDMRPEAFF.

The V gene is TRBV7-2, the J gene TRBJ2-6; the D gene is possibly TRBD2 (6 bases). Germline CDR1 and CDR2: SGHTA and FQGNSA. Trimming took off 4 bases at V and 5 bases at J, with 12 bases between the two ends. The CDR3 runs to 15 residues. CDR3 sequence reads: CASSSARGRANVLTF. CDR3 bases: TGTGCCAGCAGCTCAGCTCGGGGGAGGGCCAACGTCCTGACTTTC.

J is TRBJ2-5 and V is TRBV7-3; TRBD2 matches at 9 bases. The ends lost 5 bases at V and 3 bases at J; junction bases unmatched: 16. Per germline, CDR1 SGHTA and CDR2 FQGTGA. The length of the CDR3 is 18 residues. The CDR3 coding sequence is TGTGCCAGCAGCCCGGGCCCTATGGCGGGGGGGCAGGAAGAGACCCAGTACTTC. Amino acids: CASSPGPMAGGQEETQYF.

CDR3 DNA: TGTGCCAGCAGCTTAGGTCCAGGCAACTACGAGCAGTACTTC. This encodes CASSLGPGNYEQYF. This sequence joins TRBV11-3 and TRBJ2-7; no definite D call. Deletions cut 1 base from V and 3 bases from J, with 10 bases between. Germline V gives CDR1 SGHNT, CDR2 YENEEA. This CDR3 region has 14 residues.

The chain recombines TRBV28 with TRBJ2-3; D is unresolved. Trimming took 6 bases from V and 5 from J, leaving 15 bases between them. Germline lookup yields CDR1 MDHEN and CDR2 SYDVKM. The CDR3 has 14 amino acids. The DNA of the CDR3 is TGTGCCAGCAGCCTTTCCGGAGTAGGAGATACGCAGTATTTT. Amino acids: CASSLSGVGDTQYF.

This clone was detected only once. This rearrangement joins TRBV3-1 (or the pseudogene TRBV3-2) to TRBJ1-1; D is unclear. Trimming took off 0 bases at V and 2 bases at J, with 7 bases between the two ends. Per the germline V gene, CDR1 is LGHDT and CDR2 is YNNKEL (reference sequence). This CDR3 spans 14 amino acids. The CDR3 nucleotides are TGTGCCAGCAGCCAAGAACCAAGTAACACTGAAGCTTTCTTT. It is translated as CASSQEPSNTEAFF.

The J gene is TRBJ2-1, the V gene TRBV2; D gene ambiguous. Trimming removed 4 bases from V and 6 bases from J, with 10 bases in between. Germline V gene data show CDR1 as SNHLY and CDR2 as FYNNEI. This CDR3 contains 13 residues. CDR3 amino acids: CASSVFLLNEQFF. CDR3 nucleotides: TGTGCCAGCAGTGTGTTTCTTCTCAATGAGCAGTTCTTC.

V is TRBV11-3 and J is TRBJ2-1; D may be TRBD1 or TRBD2 (5 bases each). Germline CDR1 SGHNT, CDR2 YENEEA. The V and J ends lost 0 bases and 2 bases respectively, with 14 bases between them. The CDR3 loop spans 17 amino acids. CDR3 sequence (DNA): TGTGCCAGCAGCTTAGAATTTGGGACGTCAACCTACAATGAGCAGTTCTTC. Residues: CASSLEFGTSTYNEQFF.

The J gene is TRBJ1-1, the V gene TRBV19; maybe TRBD1 (6 bases). V was cut by 1 base and J by 7 bases, with 16 bases left in between. Germline values: CDR1 LNHDA, CDR2 SQIVND (reference sequence). This CDR3 contains 15 residues. Here the CDR3 DNA reads TGTGCCAGTAGTATAGGGGGGTCGGGGGCTAGTGAAGCTTTCTTT. Residues: CASSIGGSGASEAFF.

V gene TRBV14 combines with J gene TRBJ2-2, with no clear D. The CDR3 has 14 amino acids. Germline V gene sequence: CDR1 SGHDN, CDR2 FVKESK. Trimming removed 4 bases from V and 4 bases from J, with 10 bases in between. CDR3 coding DNA: TGTGCCAGCAGCCCCGGGCGGCGCACCGGGGAGCTGTTTTTT. Translated, it gives CASSPGRRTGELFF.

The gene calls are TRBV7-8 and TRBJ1-3; 7 bases align to TRBD1. Germline CDR1 and CDR2: SGHVS and FQNEAQ. The CDR3 spans 20 residues. V dropped 5 bases and J dropped 0; count of bases not matched to a gene: 19. The chain's CDR3 is CASSRPPTPTGQRSGNTIYF. The CDR3 DNA is TGTGCCAGCAGCCGACCCCCTACTCCGACGGGACAGCGCTCTGGAAACACCATATATTTT.

This clone was observed a handful of times. This sequence joins TRBV5-5 and TRBJ1-3, with D tentatively TRBD1 (6 bases). The germline CDR1 and CDR2 sequences are SGHKS and YYEKEE (reference sequence). The V end was cut by 2 bases, the J end by 8 bases, with 14 bases between. The CDR3 length is 14 residues. The CDR3 spells CASSFLTGQDTIYF. The CDR3 DNA reads as TGTGCCAGCAGCTTTTTAACAGGGCAGGACACCATATATTTT. Looking up the rest from reference TRBV5-5 and TRBJ1-3 gives the full variable domain: DAGVTQSPTHLIKTRGQQVTLRCSPISGHKSVSWYQQVLGQGPQFIFQYYEKEERGRGNFPDRFSARQFPNYSSELNVNALLLGDSALYLCASSFLTGQDTIYFGEGSWLTVV.

This rearrangement joins TRBV5-1 to TRBJ2-3; a weak D match, TRBD1 (5 bases). The CDR3 is made up of 14 amino acids. CDR1 SGHRS and CDR2 YFSETQ come from the germline V gene. The V and J ends lost 4 bases and 0 bases respectively, with 9 bases between them. CDR3: CASSPRASTDTQYF. The CDR3 bases are TGCGCCAGCAGCCCCAGGGCTAGCACAGATACGCAGTATTTT.

The chain carries TRBV27 and TRBJ2-2; 10 nucleotides align to TRBD1. Trimming at V came to 3 bases and at J to 7 bases, leaving 8 bases not matched to a gene. CDR3 length equals 16 residues. CDR1 is MNHEY and CDR2 is SMNVEV in the germline V gene (reference sequence). The CDR3 bases are TGTGCCAGCAGTTTCATCGGGACAGGGGTCTTCGGGGAGCTGTTTTTT. Translated, it gives CASSFIGTGVFGELFF.

V gene TRBV2 combines with J gene TRBJ1-1; tentative D call: TRBD1 (6 bases). V was trimmed by 4 bases and J by 1 base, leaving 10 bases between them. The CDR3 length is 14 residues. Looked up from germline, CDR1 is SNHLY and CDR2 is FYNNEI. The CDR3 sequence is CASSVQGPNTEAFF. The CDR3, as DNA: TGTGCCAGCAGTGTGCAGGGGCCGAACACTGAAGCTTTCTTT.

This chain uses TRBV19 with TRBJ2-3, with D unclear. The CDR3 loop spans 14 amino acids. In germline, CDR1 is LNHDA, CDR2 SQIVND (reference sequence). Trimming removed 6 bases at V and 3 bases at J, with 13 bases between. The CDR3 is CASSPRFHTDTQYF. CDR3 coding DNA: TGTGCCAGTAGCCCCCGGTTCCATACAGATACGCAGTATTTT.

This clone was found once. The V and J genes are TRBV19 and TRBJ2-7; the D is unclear. CDR3 length: 15 residues. Germline V lookup: CDR1 LNHDA, CDR2 SQIVND (reference sequence). The V end lost 3 bases, the J end lost 0 bases, and 12 bases lay between the germline ends. CDR3 DNA: TGTGCCAGTAGTATTGGTCGGGCCAGCTCCTACGAGCAGTACTTC. This translates into CASSIGRASSYEQYF.

The chain employs TRBV15 and TRBJ2-5; D perhaps matches TRBD1 (6 bases). The V gene's germline CDR1 is LNHNV and CDR2 YYDKDF (reference sequence). V was shortened by 6 bases and J by 5 bases, with 13 bases between the two germline ends. The CDR3 totals 13 residues. The CDR3 DNA sequence: TGTGCCACCAGTAGCACAGGGTTGGAGACCCAGTACTTC. Encoded protein: CATSSTGLETQYF.

This chain connects TRBV7-9 to TRBJ1-1, with a possible D match to TRBD1 (5 bases). The CDR3 extends over 15 amino acids. With 1 base removed from V and 10 bases from J, the gap between germline ends came to 19 bases. The germline V gene encodes CDR1 SEHNR and CDR2 FQNEAQ (reference sequence). This CDR3 reads CASSLEFDGETGAFF. The DNA for the CDR3 is TGTGCCAGCAGCTTAGAATTCGATGGGGAAACAGGAGCTTTCTTT.

This chain links TRBV19 with TRBJ1-5, with TRBD1 matching over 9 bases. CDR3 length equals 17 residues. Trimming took 4 bases from V and 6 from J; bases not matched to a gene: 13. Germline lookup yields CDR1 LNHDA and CDR2 SQIVND (reference sequence). This CDR3 reads CASSKGQGLGSGQPQHF. The DNA of the CDR3 is TGTGCCAGTAGTAAGGGACAGGGACTGGGCTCGGGTCAGCCCCAGCATTTT. Looking up the rest from reference TRBV19 and TRBJ1-5 gives the full variable domain: DGGITQSPKYLFRKEGQNVTLSCEQNLNHDAMYWYRQDPGQGLRLIYYSQIVNDFQKGDIAEGYSVSREKKESFPLTVTSAQKNPTAFYLCASSKGQGLGSGQPQHFGDGTRLSIL.

This chain connects TRBV9 to TRBJ1-1; possibly TRBD1 for D (5 bases). Trimming took off 7 bases at V and 0 bases at J, with 13 bases between the two ends. CDR1 is SGDLS, CDR2 YYNGEE, per germline. CDR3 size: 14 residues. The CDR3 DNA follows: TGTGCCAGCGGAGACAGTCCAATGAACACTGAAGCTTTCTTT. It specifies CASGDSPMNTEAFF.

V gene TRBV15 combines with J gene TRBJ2-1; 7 nucleotides match TRBD2. The CDR3 sequence is 16 residues long. CDR1 and CDR2 (germline): LNHNV, YYDKDF (reference sequence). Unmatched junction bases numbered 3, after V lost 1 base and J lost 0 bases. CDR3 nucleotides: TGTGCCACCAGCAGAGGTCGGGGGGACTCCTACAATGAGCAGTTCTTC. Amino acids: CATSRGRGDSYNEQFF.

The genes are TRBV11-3 and TRBJ2-1, with TRBD2 matching over 7 bases. Trimming cost V 5 bases and J 5 bases; bases outside gene matches: 12. Germline V gene data show CDR1 as SGHNT and CDR2 as YENEEA. This CDR3 is 16 amino acids long. The CDR3 DNA is TGTGCCAGCAGCCCAGGGAGGGCGGGGGTGAACAATGAGCAGTTCTTC. Encoded protein: CASSPGRAGVNNEQFF.

The chain joins TRBV11-2 to TRBJ2-7, with 8 bases fitting TRBD1. The CDR3 is made up of 17 amino acids. Germline-derived CDR1 and CDR2 are SGHAT and FQNNGV. Losses at the gene ends were 3 bases for V and 0 bases for J; bases not matched to a gene: 10. CDR3 sequence reads: CASSLRRTGNPSYEQYF. The CDR3 DNA is TGTGCCAGCAGCTTGAGGAGGACAGGGAATCCCTCCTACGAGCAGTACTTC.

The chain carries TRBV11-3 and TRBJ2-5; no clear D. The CDR3 is made up of 13 amino acids. Germline CDR1 SGHNT, CDR2 YENEEA. The V and J ends lost 1 base and 5 bases respectively, with 8 bases between them. The CDR3 region has the DNA TGTGCCAGCAGCTTAGGTATACGGGAGACCCAGTACTTC. Translating it yields CASSLGIRETQYF.

The J gene is TRBJ2-2, the V gene TRBV6-5; TRBD2 matches at 11 bases. The germline V gene has CDR1 MNHEY and CDR2 SVGAGI. The CDR3 contains 15 residues. J gave up 1 base and V 6 bases, and 1 base lay outside the gene matches. The CDR3 bases are TGTGCCAGCAGACTAGCGGGGGTGAACACCGGGGAGCTGTTTTTT. Translation gives CASRLAGVNTGELFF.

The chain combines TRBV13 with TRBJ2-1; D uncertain. The CDR3 runs to 15 residues. CDR1 is PRHDT, CDR2 FYEKMQ, per germline (reference sequence). V was shortened by 2 bases and J by 9 bases, with 17 bases between the two germline ends. CDR3: CASSLFPRSRTEQFF. CDR3 DNA: TGTGCCAGCAGCTTATTTCCTCGATCACGCACTGAGCAGTTCTTC.

This chain connects TRBV2 to TRBJ1-1; a weak D match, TRBD1 (5 bases). The CDR3 consists of 11 residues. V dropped 10 bases and J dropped 8 bases, with 14 bases sitting between them. Germline-derived CDR1 and CDR2 are SNHLY and FYNNEI. CDR3 loop: CAIPGTGEAFF. DNA of the CDR3: TGTGCCATCCCAGGGACGGGGGAAGCTTTCTTT. The full variable domain, its missing parts supplied by reference TRBV2 and TRBJ1-1, is EPEVTQTPSHQVTQMGQEVILRCVPISNHLYFYWYRQILGQKVEFLVSFYNNEISEKSEIFDDQFSVERPDGSNFTLKIRSTKLEDSAMYFCAIPGTGEAFFGQGTRLTVV.

The genes are TRBV19 and TRBJ2-7; 7 bases map to TRBD1. Germline lookup yields CDR1 LNHDA and CDR2 SQIVND (reference sequence). The CDR3 runs to 15 residues. Trimming took 5 bases from V and 3 from J; bases not matched to a gene: 10. CDR3 bases: TGTGCCAGTAGTCCACCACACAGGGGTATCTACGAGCAGTACTTC. This translates into CASSPPHRGIYEQYF.

This clone appeared a single time. The gene calls are TRBV28 and TRBJ2-7, with 9 nucleotides matching TRBD2. The CDR3 sequence is 14 residues long. V shed 6 bases, J shed 1 base, and the junction held 4 bases outside the gene matches. Germline-derived CDR1 and CDR2 are MDHEN and SYDVKM. CDR3 in amino acids: CASSGTSRSYEQYF. The CDR3 bases are TGTGCCAGCAGCGGGACTAGCAGATCCTACGAGCAGTACTTC.